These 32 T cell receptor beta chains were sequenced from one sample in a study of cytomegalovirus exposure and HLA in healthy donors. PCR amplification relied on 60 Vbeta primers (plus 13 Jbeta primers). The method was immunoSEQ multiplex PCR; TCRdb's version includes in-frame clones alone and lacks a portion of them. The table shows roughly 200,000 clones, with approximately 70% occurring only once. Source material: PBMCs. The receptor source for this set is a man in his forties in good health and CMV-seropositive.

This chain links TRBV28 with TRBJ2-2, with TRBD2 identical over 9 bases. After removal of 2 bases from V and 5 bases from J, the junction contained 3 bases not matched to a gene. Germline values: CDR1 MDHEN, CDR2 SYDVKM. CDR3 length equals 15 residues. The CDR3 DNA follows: TGTGCCAGCAGTTTAGCTAGCGGGGTAACCGGGGAGCTGTTTTTT. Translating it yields CASSLASGVTGELFF.

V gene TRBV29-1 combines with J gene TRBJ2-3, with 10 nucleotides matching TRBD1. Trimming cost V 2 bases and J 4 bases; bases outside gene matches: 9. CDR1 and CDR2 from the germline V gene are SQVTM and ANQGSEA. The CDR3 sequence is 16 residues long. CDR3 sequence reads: CSVERGQGQGADTQYF. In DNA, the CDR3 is TGCAGCGTTGAAAGGGGACAGGGGCAAGGGGCAGATACGCAGTATTTT.

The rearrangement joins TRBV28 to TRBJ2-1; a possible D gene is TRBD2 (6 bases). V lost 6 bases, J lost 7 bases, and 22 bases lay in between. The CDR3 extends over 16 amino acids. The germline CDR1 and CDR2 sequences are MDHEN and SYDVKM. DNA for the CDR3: TGTGCCAGCAGCCCCTTTGTAGGAGGGGCAAAAAATGAGCAGTTCTTC. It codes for CASSPFVGGAKNEQFF.

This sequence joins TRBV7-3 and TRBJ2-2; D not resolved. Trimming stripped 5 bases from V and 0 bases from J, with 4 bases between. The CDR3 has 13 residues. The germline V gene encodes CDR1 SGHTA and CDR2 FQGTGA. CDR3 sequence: CASSLSNTGELFF. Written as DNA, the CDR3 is TGTGCCAGCAGCCTATCGAACACCGGGGAGCTGTTTTTT. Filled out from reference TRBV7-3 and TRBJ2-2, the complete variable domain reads GAGVSQTPSNKVTEKGKYVELRCDPISGHTALYWYRQSLGQGPEFLIYFQGTGAADDSGLPNDRFFAVRPEGSVSTLKIQRTERGDSAVYLCASSLSNTGELFFGEGSRLTVL.

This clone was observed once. CDR3 amino acids: CASNTPPTGATEAFF. The CDR3 DNA reads TGTGCCAGTAACACCCCCCCGACAGGGGCGACTGAAGCTTTCTTT. The V call is TRBV19, the J call TRBJ1-1; TRBD1 matches at 8 bases. Trimming cost V 7 bases and J 5 bases; bases outside gene matches: 12. This CDR3 contains 15 residues. Germline V CDR1 and CDR2: LNHDA, SQIVND (reference sequence).

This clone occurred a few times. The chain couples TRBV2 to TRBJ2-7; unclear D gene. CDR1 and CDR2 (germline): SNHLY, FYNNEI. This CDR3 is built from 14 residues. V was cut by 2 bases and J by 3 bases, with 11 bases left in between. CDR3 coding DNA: TGTGCCAGCAGTGAAATATTTTCGGTCTACGAGCAGTACTTC. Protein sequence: CASSEIFSVYEQYF.

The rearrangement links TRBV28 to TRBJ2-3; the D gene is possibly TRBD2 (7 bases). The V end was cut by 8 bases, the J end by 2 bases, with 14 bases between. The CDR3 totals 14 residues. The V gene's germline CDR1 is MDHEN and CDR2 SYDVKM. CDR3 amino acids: CASLGGAFTDTQYF. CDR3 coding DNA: TGTGCCAGCTTGGGGGGGGCCTTCACAGATACGCAGTATTTT.

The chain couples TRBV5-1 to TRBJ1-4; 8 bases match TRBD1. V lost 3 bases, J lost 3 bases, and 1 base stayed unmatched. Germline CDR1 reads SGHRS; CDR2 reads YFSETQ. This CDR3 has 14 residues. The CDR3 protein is CASSSTGANEKLFF. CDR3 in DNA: TGCGCCAGCAGCTCGACAGGGGCTAATGAAAAACTGTTTTTT.

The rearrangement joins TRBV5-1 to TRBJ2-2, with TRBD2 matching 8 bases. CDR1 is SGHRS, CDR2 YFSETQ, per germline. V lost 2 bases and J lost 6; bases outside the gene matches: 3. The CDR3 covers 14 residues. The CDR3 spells CASSFGLAPGELFF. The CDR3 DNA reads TGCGCCAGCAGCTTCGGACTAGCCCCCGGGGAGCTGTTTTTT.

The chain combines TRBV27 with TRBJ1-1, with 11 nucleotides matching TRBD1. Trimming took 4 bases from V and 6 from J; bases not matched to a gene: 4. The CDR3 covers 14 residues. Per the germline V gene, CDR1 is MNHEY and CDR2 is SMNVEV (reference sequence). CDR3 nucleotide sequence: TGTGCCAGCAGTTCGGGACAGGGGGTACCTGAAGCTTTCTTT. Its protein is CASSSGQGVPEAFF.

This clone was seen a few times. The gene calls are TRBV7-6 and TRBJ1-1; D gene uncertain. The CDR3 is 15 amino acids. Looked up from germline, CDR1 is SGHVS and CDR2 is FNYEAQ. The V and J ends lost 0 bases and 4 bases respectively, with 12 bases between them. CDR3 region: CASSLASGVGTEAFF. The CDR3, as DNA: TGTGCCAGCAGCTTAGCGAGCGGGGTCGGCACTGAAGCTTTCTTT. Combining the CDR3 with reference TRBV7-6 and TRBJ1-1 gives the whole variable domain GAGVSQSPRYKVTKRGQDVALRCDPISGHVSLYWYRQALGQGPEFLTYFNYEAQQDKSGLPNDRFSAERPEGSISTLTIQRTEQRDSAMYRCASSLASGVGTEAFFGQGTRLTVV.

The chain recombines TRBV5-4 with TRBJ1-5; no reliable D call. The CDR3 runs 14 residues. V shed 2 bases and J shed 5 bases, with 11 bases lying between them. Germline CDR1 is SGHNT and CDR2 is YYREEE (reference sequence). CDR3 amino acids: CASSLGGGDQPQHF. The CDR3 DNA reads TGTGCCAGCAGCTTAGGAGGAGGAGATCAGCCCCAGCATTTT.

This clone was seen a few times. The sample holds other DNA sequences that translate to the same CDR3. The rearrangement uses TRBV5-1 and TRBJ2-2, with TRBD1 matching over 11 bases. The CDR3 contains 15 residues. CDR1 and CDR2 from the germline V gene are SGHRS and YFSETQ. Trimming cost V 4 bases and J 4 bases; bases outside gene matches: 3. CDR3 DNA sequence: TGCGCCAGCAGCCTGGGACAGGGGGGCACCGGGGAGCTGTTTTTT. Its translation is CASSLGQGGTGELFF.

This CDR3 is CASSAGQGRQETQYF. The CDR3 nucleotides are TGTGCCAGCAGCGCCGGACAGGGTAGGCAAGAGACCCAGTACTTC. The J gene is TRBJ2-5, the V gene TRBV7-3; 8 nucleotides match TRBD1. The CDR3 extends over 15 amino acids. V dropped 5 bases and J dropped 2; count of bases not matched to a gene: 7. In germline, CDR1 is SGHTA, CDR2 FQGTGA. Full variable domain (rest looked up from reference TRBV7-3 and TRBJ2-5): GAGVSQTPSNKVTEKGKYVELRCDPISGHTALYWYRQSLGQGPEFLIYFQGTGAADDSGLPNDRFFAVRPEGSVSTLKIQRTERGDSAVYLCASSAGQGRQETQYFGPGTRLLVL.

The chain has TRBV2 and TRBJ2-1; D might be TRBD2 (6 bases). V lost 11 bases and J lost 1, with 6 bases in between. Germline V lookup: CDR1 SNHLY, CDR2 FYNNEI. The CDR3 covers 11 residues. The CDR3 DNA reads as TGTGCCGGGGGGTCCTACAATGAGCAGTTCTTC. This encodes CAGGSYNEQFF. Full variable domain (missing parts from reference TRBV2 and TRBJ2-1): EPEVTQTPSHQVTQMGQEVILRCVPISNHLYFYWYRQILGQKVEFLVSFYNNEISEKSEIFDDQFSVERPDGSNFTLKIRSTKLEDSAMYFCAGGSYNEQFFGPGTRLTVL.

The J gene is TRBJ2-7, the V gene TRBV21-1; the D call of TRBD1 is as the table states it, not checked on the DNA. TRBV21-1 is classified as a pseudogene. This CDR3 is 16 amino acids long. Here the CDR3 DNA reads TGTGCCAGCAGCAGAGCAGTCTTGAGCAGGTCCTACGAGCAGTACTTC. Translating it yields CASSRAVLSRSYEQYF.

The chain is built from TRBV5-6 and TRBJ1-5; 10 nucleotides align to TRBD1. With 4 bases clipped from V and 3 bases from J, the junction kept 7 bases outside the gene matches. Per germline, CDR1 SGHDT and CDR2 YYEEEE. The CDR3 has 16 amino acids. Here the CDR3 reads CASSPGTGASNQPQHF. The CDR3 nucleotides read TGTGCCAGCAGCCCCGGGACAGGGGCTTCCAATCAGCCCCAGCATTTT.

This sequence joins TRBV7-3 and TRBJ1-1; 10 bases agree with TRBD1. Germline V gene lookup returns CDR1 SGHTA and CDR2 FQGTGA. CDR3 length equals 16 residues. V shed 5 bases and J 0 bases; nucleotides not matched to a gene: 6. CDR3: CASSEWDRGLNTEAFF. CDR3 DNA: TGTGCCAGCAGCGAGTGGGACAGGGGATTGAACACTGAAGCTTTCTTT.

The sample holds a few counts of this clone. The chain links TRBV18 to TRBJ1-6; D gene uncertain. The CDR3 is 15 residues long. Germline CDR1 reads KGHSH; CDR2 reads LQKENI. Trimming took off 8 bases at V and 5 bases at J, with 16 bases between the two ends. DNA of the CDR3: TGTGCCAGCACGAGACGGGTGGCCGATAATTCACCCCTCCACTTT. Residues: CASTRRVADNSPLHF.

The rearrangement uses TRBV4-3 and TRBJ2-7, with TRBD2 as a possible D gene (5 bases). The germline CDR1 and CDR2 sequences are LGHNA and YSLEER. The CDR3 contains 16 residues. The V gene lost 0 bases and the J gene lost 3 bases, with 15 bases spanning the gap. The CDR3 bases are TGCGCCAGCAGCCAAGATAACGCGGGCGGGTTCTACGAGCAGTACTTC. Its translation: CASSQDNAGGFYEQYF.

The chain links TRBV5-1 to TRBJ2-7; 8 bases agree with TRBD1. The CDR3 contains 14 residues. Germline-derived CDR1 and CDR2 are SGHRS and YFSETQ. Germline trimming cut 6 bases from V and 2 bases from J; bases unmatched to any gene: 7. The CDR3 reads CASNRQGYPYEQYF. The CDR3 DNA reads TGCGCCAGCAATAGACAGGGGTATCCCTACGAGCAGTACTTC.

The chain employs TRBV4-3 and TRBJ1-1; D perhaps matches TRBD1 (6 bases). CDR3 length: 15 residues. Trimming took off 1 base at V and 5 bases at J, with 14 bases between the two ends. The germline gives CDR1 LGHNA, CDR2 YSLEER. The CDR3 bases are TGCGCCAGCAGCCAAGTAGGCCAGGGGAGTACTGAAGCTTTCTTT. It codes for CASSQVGQGSTEAFF.

The CDR3 reads CASSLEANQPQHF. The CDR3 coding sequence is TGTGCCAGCAGTTTAGAGGCCAATCAGCCCCAGCATTTT. V usage is TRBV27 and J usage is TRBJ1-5; D call uncertain. V lost 2 bases and J lost 3, with 5 bases in between. CDR1 is MNHEY, CDR2 SMNVEV, per germline (reference sequence). The CDR3 sequence is 13 residues long.

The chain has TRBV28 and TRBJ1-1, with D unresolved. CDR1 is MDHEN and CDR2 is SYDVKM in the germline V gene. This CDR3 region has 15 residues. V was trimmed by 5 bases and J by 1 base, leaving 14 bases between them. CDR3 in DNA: TGTGCCAGCAGTCCGGAAGAGGGTGGGAACACTGAAGCTTTCTTT. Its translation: CASSPEEGGNTEAFF. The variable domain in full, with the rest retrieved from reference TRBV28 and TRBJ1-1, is DVKVTQSSRYLVKRTGEKVFLECVQDMDHENMFWYRQDPGLGLRLIYFSYDVKMKEKGDIPEGYSVSREKKERFSLILESASTNQTSMYLCASSPEEGGNTEAFFGQGTRLTVV.

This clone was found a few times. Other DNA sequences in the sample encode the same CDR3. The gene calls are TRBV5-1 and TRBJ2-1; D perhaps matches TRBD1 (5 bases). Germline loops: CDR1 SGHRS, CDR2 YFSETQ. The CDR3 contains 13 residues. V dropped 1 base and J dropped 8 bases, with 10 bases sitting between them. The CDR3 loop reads CASSLQGWDEQFF. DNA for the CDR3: TGCGCCAGCAGCTTGCAGGGTTGGGATGAGCAGTTCTTC.

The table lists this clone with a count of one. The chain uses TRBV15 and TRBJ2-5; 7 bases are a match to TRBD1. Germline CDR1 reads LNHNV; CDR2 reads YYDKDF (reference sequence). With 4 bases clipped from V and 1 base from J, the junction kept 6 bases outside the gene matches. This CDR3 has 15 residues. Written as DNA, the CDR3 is TGTGCCACCAGCAACGCGAACAGGGGCCAAGAGACCCAGTACTTC. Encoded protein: CATSNANRGQETQYF.

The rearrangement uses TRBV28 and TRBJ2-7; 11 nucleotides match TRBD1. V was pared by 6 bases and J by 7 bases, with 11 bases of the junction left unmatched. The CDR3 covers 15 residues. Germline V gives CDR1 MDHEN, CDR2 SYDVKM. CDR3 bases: TGTGCCAGCAGCCTAACCGGGACAGGGGGATCAGAGCAGTACTTC. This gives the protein CASSLTGTGGSEQYF.

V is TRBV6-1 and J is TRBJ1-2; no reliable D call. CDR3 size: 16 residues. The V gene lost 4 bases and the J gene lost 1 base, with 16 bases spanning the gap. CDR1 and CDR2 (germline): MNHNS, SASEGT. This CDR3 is CASSAGLRAFNYGYTF. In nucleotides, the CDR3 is TGTGCCAGCAGTGCAGGACTTCGGGCTTTTAACTATGGCTACACCTTC.

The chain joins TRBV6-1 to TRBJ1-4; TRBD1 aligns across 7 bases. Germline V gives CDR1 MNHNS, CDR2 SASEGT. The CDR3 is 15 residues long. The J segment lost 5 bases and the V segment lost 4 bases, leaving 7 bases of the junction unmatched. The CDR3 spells CASSALRQGNEKLFF. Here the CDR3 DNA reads TGTGCCAGCAGTGCGCTGAGACAGGGAAATGAAAAACTGTTTTTT.

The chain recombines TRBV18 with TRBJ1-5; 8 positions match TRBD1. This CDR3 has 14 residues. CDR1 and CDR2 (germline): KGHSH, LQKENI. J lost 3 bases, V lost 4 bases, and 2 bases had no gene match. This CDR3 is CASSQGQDNQPQHF. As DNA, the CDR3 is TGTGCCAGCTCACAGGGACAGGACAATCAGCCCCAGCATTTT.

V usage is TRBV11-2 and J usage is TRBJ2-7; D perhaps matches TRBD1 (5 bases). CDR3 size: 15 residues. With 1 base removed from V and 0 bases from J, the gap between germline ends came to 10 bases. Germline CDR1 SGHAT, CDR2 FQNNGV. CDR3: CASSLAPRASYEQYF. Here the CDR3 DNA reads TGTGCCAGCAGCTTAGCGCCCAGGGCCTCCTACGAGCAGTACTTC.

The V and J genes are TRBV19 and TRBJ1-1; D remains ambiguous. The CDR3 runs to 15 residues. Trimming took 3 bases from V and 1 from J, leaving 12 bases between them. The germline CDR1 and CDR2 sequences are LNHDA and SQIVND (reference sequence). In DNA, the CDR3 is TGTGCCAGTAGTATCACGGGGAAGGGGAACACTGAAGCTTTCTTT. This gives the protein CASSITGKGNTEAFF.